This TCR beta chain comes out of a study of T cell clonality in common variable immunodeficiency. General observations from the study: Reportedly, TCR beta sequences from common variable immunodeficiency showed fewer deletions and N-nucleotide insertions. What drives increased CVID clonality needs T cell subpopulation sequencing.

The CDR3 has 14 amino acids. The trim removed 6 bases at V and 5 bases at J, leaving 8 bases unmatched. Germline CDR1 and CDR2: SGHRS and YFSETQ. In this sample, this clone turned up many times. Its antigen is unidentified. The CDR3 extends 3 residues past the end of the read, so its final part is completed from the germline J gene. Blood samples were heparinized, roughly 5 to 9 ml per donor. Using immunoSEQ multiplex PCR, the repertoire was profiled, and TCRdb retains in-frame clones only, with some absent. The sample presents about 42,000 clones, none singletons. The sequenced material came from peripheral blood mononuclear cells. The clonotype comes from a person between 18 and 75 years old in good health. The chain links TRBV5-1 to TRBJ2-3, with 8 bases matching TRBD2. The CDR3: CASNPGGVGDTQYF. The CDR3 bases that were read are TGCGCCAGCAACCCGGGAGGGGTCGGAGATACG.